The sequence of this T cell receptor beta chain was determined in a study of blood T cells in healthy people across ages. Remarks on this clonotype: As yet, its antigen is unknown.

Combining a sample-barcoded 5' primer with a J-beta primer mix, a second PCR ran for about 6 to 12 cycles. Using its own MiXCR run on the 5' RACE reads, TCRdb lists one record per CDR3 protein. The sample carries roughly 1,500,000 distinct CDR3 sequences, around 42% recorded once. V lost 3 bases and J 11 bases, leaving 16 bases between the germline ends. The germline V gene has CDR1 SQVTM and CDR2 ANQGSEA. The CDR3 covers 12 residues. Study conclusions and caveats: Per million T cells, the diversity of TCR beta decreased roughly linearly as age advanced. In long-lived donors, naive CD4+ cell counts and diversity exceeded those of aged donors.

This TCR derives from a woman younger than 30 in good health. Input material: blood. V usage is TRBV29-1 and J usage is TRBJ2-5, with D tentatively TRBD1 (5 bases). The CDR3 protein is CSVEPGPNEQYF. The CDR3, as DNA: TGCAGCGTTGAGCCAGGGCCCAATGAGCAGTACTTC.